Given below is one T cell receptor (beta chain) in context. This specimen belongs to a study of blood T cell repertoires in COVID-19. Data came from immunoSEQ multiplex PCR; TCRdb stores just in-frame clones and leaves some out. The sample carries around 310,000 clones, around nine tenths recorded once. Allocation to cohorts depended on clinical history reported by the participants. Before being deemed recovered, Cohort 3 donors had two negative PCRs, clearance, or symptom resolution. J gave up 3 bases and V 2 bases, and 4 bases lay outside the gene matches. The CDR3 contains 15 residues. The germline CDR1 and CDR2 sequences are SGHRS and YFSETQ.

This chain connects TRBV5-1 to TRBJ2-7; 11 bases map to TRBD1. The sample was PBMCs or T cells enriched from blood (not recorded which). This sequence originates from a middle-aged woman who had recovered from COVID-19. CDR3 in amino acids: CASSFSGTGGYEQYF. The CDR3 region has the DNA TGCGCCAGCAGCTTTTCCGGGACAGGGGGCTACGAGCAGTACTTC.